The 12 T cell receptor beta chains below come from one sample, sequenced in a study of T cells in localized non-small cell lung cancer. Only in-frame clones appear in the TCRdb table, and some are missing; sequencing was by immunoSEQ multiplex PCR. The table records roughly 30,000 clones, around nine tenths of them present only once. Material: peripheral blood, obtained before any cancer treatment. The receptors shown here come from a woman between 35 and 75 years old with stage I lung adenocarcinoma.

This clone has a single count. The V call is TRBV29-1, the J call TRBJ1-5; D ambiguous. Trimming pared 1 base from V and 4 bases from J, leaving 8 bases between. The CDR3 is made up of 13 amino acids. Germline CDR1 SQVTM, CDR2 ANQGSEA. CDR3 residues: CSVEGGPNQPQHF. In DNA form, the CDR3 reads TGCAGCGTTGAAGGGGGTCCGAATCAGCCCCAGCATTTT. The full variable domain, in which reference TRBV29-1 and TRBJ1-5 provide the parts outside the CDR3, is SAVISQKPSRDICQRGTSLTIQCQVDSQVTMMFWYRQQPGQSLTLIATANQGSEATYESGFVIDKFPISRPNLTFSTLTVSNMSPEDSSIYLCSVEGGPNQPQHFGDGTRLSIL.

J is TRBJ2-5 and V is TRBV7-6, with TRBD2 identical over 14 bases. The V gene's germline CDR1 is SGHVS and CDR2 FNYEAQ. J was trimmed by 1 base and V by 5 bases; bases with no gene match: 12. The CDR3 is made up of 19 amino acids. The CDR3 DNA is TGTGCCAGCAGCGTGTCCGGGACTAGCGGGGGATACCCCCAAGAGACCCAGTACTTC. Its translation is CASSVSGTSGGYPQETQYF.

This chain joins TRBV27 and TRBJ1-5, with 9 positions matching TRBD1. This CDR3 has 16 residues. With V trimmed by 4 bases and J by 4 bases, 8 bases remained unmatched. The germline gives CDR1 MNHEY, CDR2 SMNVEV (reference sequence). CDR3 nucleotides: TGTGCCAGCAGTTCCCGGTGGACAGGGGTTAATCAGCCCCAGCATTTT. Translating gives CASSSRWTGVNQPQHF.

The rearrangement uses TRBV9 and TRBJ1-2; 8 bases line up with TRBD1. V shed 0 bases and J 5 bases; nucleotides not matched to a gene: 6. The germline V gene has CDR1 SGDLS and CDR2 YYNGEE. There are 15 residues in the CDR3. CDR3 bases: TGTGCCAGCAGCGTAGCTACAGGGGGAGGATATGGCTACACCTTC. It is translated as CASSVATGGGYGYTF.

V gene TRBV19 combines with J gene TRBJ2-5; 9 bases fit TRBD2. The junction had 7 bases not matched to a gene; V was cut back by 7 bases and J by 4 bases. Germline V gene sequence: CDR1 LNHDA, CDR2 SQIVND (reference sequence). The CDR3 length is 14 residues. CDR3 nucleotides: TGTGCCAGTAACCCAGCGGGGGGCGGAGAGACCCAGTACTTC. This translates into CASNPAGGGETQYF. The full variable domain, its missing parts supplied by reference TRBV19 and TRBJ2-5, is DGGITQSPKYLFRKEGQNVTLSCEQNLNHDAMYWYRQDPGQGLRLIYYSQIVNDFQKGDIAEGYSVSREKKESFPLTVTSAQKNPTAFYLCASNPAGGGETQYFGPGTRLLVL.

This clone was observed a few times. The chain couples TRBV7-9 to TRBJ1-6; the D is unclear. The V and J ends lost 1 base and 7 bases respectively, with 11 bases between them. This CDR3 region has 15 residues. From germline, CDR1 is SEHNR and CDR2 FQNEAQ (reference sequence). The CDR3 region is CASSLVAGFNSPLHF. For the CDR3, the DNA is TGTGCCAGCAGCTTAGTAGCCGGGTTCAATTCACCCCTCCACTTT.

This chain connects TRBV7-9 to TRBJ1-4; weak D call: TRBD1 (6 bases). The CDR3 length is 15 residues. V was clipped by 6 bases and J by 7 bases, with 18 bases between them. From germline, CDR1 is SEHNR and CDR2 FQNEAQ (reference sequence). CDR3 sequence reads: CASSSGASHGEKLFF. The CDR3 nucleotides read TGTGCCAGCAGTTCAGGGGCGAGTCATGGTGAAAAACTGTTTTTT.

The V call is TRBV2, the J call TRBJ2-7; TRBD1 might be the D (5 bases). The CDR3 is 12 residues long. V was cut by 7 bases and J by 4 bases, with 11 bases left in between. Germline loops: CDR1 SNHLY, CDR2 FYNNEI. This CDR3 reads CASTQGKYEQYF. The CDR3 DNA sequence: TGTGCCAGCACGCAGGGCAAGTACGAGCAGTACTTC.

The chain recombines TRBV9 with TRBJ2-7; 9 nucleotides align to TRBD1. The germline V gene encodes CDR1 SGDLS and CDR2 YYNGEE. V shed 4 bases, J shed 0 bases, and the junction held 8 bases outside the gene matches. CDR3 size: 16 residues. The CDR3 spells CASSPLPGQGSYEQYF. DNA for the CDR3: TGTGCCAGCAGCCCCTTACCGGGACAGGGCTCCTACGAGCAGTACTTC. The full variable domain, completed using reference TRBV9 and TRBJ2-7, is DSGVTQTPKHLITATGQRVTLRCSPRSGDLSVYWYQQSLDQGLQFLIQYYNGEERAKGNILERFSAQQFPDLHSELNLSSLELGDSALYFCASSPLPGQGSYEQYFGPGTRLTVT.

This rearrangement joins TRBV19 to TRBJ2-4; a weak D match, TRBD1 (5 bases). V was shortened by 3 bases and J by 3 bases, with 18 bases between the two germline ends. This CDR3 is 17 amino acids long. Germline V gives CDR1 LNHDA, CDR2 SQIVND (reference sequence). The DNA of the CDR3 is TGTGCCAGTAGTATGGGCCAGGGTTTAATTGGCAAAAACATTCAGTACTTC. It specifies CASSMGQGLIGKNIQYF.

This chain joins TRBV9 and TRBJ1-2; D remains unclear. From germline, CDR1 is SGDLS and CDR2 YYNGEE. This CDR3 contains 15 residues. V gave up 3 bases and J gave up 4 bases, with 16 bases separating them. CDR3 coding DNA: TGTGCCAGCAGCGCCTCCGGCGGGCTGATCTATGGCTACACCTTC. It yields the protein CASSASGGLIYGYTF.

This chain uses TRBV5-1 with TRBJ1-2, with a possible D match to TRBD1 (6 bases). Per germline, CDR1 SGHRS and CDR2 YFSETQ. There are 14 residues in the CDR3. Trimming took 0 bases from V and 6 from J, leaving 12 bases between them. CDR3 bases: TGCGCCAGCAGCTTGGCCAGGGGATCGAATGGCTACACCTTC. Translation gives CASSLARGSNGYTF.